These 2 T cell receptor beta chains share one sample of origin, sequenced in a study of cytomegalovirus exposure and HLA in healthy donors (dated by TCRdb to 2015 to 2018). Libraries were constructed by the immunoSEQ multiplex PCR assay. For the multiplex PCR, a mixture combining 60 forward primers for TCR Vbeta segments and 13 reverse primers for TCR Jbeta segments was used. Drawn from immuneACCESS, this table holds only the in-frame rearrangements with V and J called that TCRdb kept. Clones are partly lost; checked studies trace under half to an unresolved V gene and leave the rest unexplained. The sample table lists 170,000 or so clones, about 83% of them with a count of one. The top ten clonotypes cover roughly 5.2% of the sample. The sequenced sample consisted of PBMCs. The receptors originated from a girl between 5 and 17 years old in good health and CMV-seropositive.

This clone was found a few times. The chain uses TRBV10-1 and TRBJ2-2; 8 bases match TRBD1. The CDR3 contains 16 residues. V was clipped by 8 bases and J by 1 base; unmatched bases: 9. Germline values: CDR1 WNHNN, CDR2 SYGVQD (reference sequence). This chain's CDR3 is CASPAQGQENTGELFF. In DNA, the CDR3 is TGCGCCAGCCCGGCCCAGGGACAGGAGAACACCGGGGAGCTGTTTTTT.

The chain has TRBV7-6 and TRBJ2-7; the match to TRBD2 covers 8 bases. The CDR3 totals 15 residues. J gave up 1 base and V 5 bases, and 7 bases lay outside the gene matches. The germline gives CDR1 SGHVS, CDR2 FNYEAQ. This CDR3 is CASSPGLDYSYEQYF. The CDR3 DNA sequence: TGTGCCAGCAGCCCGGGACTAGATTATTCCTACGAGCAGTACTTC.